What follows are 21 T cell receptor beta chains derived from one specimen sequenced in a study of quantifying T cell responses using KT2 cells. Study summary: cDNA was made from DNase-treated RNA using alpha and beta constant primers.

The cDNA 3' end received a ligated oligonucleotide with a UMI. First-round PCR used four to five cycles and beta primers RC1.1 and RC1.2 covering TRBC1 and TRBC2. Each CDR3 protein gets one entry after TCRdb re-called the UMI-ligation and nested PCR reads with MiXCR. The sample carries tens of thousands of distinct CDR3 sequences, around an eighth recorded once. The source material was PBMCs spiked with cells of the T cell clone KT2. The receptors stem from a human donor.

This clonotype was seen repeatedly, ten times or more. The V call is TRBV20-1, the J call TRBJ2-6, with D tentatively TRBD1 or TRBD2 (5 bases each). The CDR3 is 18 residues long. Germline V gene sequence: CDR1 DFQATT, CDR2 SNEGSKA (reference sequence). V was shortened by 6 bases and J by 0 bases, with 21 bases between the two germline ends. This CDR3 reads CSASRTLGVPSGANVLTF. Written as DNA, the CDR3 is TGCAGTGCCAGTAGGACTTTAGGGGTACCCTCTGGGGCCAACGTCCTGACTTTC.

This clonotype turned up a few times. The chain joins TRBV6-5 to TRBJ1-4; 7 bases are shared with TRBD1. Unmatched junction bases numbered 9, after V lost 6 bases and J lost 8 bases. Germline V gives CDR1 MNHEY, CDR2 SVGAGI. The CDR3 loop spans 14 amino acids. CDR3 sequence: CASSRSGTAEKLFF. The CDR3 bases are TGTGCCAGCAGCCGCTCCGGGACAGCCGAAAAACTGTTTTTT.

J is TRBJ1-1 and V is TRBV5-1, with D unresolved. The length of the CDR3 is 14 residues. Germline CDR1 is SGHRS and CDR2 is YFSETQ. Trimming stripped 4 bases from V and 1 base from J, with 11 bases between. CDR3 nucleotides: TGCGCCAGCAGCCAATCGTCACAGAACACTGAAGCTTTCTTT. Its translation is CASSQSSQNTEAFF. Using reference TRBV5-1 and TRBJ1-1 for the parts outside the CDR3, the full variable domain is KAGVTQTPRYLIKTRGQQVTLSCSPISGHRSVSWYQQTPGQGLQFLFEYFSETQRNKGNFPGRFSGRQFSNSRSEMNVSTLELGDSALYLCASSQSSQNTEAFFGQGTRLTVV.

This clonotype occurred a few times. The V and J genes are TRBV2 and TRBJ1-5; tentative D call: TRBD1 (6 bases). Germline V gene lookup returns CDR1 SNHLY and CDR2 FYNNEI. The CDR3 is 15 amino acids. The V end lost 1 base, the J end lost 5 bases, and 12 bases lay between the germline ends. CDR3 sequence reads: CASSEDRAGDQPQHF. CDR3 in DNA: TGTGCCAGCAGTGAAGACAGGGCTGGGGATCAGCCCCAGCATTTT.

This clonotype occurred a few times. This chain links TRBV30 with TRBJ1-2, with D perhaps matching TRBD1 (5 bases). The V end was cut by 2 bases, the J end by 0 bases, with 19 bases between. Germline CDR1 GTSNPN, CDR2 SVGIG (reference sequence). The CDR3 totals 17 residues. The CDR3 region has the DNA TGTGCCTGGAGTCGATTCGACAGTGAGACTTCTAACTATGGCTACACCTTC. This codes for CAWSRFDSETSNYGYTF.

The J gene is TRBJ2-1, the V gene TRBV24-1; 9 nucleotides agree with TRBD2. Trimming at V came to 0 bases and at J to 5 bases, leaving 7 bases not matched to a gene. Looked up from germline, CDR1 is KGHDR and CDR2 is SFDVKD. The CDR3 runs to 17 residues. CDR3 amino acids: CATSDLGASGVDNEQFF. The CDR3 coding sequence is TGTGCCACCAGTGATTTGGGAGCTAGCGGGGTAGACAATGAGCAGTTCTTC.

This clonotype was observed once. V gene TRBV7-3 combines with J gene TRBJ2-7; D is uncertain. Germline V gene lookup returns CDR1 SGHTA and CDR2 FQGTGA. Deletions cut 4 bases from V and 7 bases from J, with 11 bases between. The CDR3 is 12 amino acids. CDR3 loop: CASSSELGEQYF. The DNA for the CDR3 is TGTGCCAGCAGCTCCGAATTGGGTGAGCAGTACTTC. The full variable domain, completed using reference TRBV7-3 and TRBJ2-7, is GAGVSQTPSNKVTEKGKYVELRCDPISGHTALYWYRQSLGQGPEFLIYFQGTGAADDSGLPNDRFFAVRPEGSVSTLKIQRTERGDSAVYLCASSSELGEQYFGPGTRLTVT.

This clonotype was detected only a few times. The J gene is TRBJ2-1, the V gene TRBV12-3 or TRBV12-4; no reliable D call. Trimming took off 3 bases at V and 0 bases at J, with 9 bases between the two ends. This CDR3 comprises 15 residues. The CDR3 sequence: CASSFRTSSYNEQFF. CDR3 in DNA: TGTGCCAGCAGTTTTCGGACGAGCTCCTACAATGAGCAGTTCTTC.

A few counts support this clonotype. The V call is TRBV20-1, the J call TRBJ1-6, with 7 positions matching TRBD1. In germline, CDR1 is DFQATT, CDR2 SNEGSKA (reference sequence). The length of the CDR3 is 16 residues. The ends lost 0 bases at V and 8 bases at J; junction bases unmatched: 10. This CDR3 is CSARDRFDRDDSPLHF. DNA of the CDR3: TGCAGTGCTAGAGACCGATTCGACAGGGATGATTCACCCCTCCACTTT.

The rearrangement links TRBV3-2 to TRBJ1-1. TRBV3-2 corresponds to a pseudogene. This CDR3 comprises 14 residues. CDR3 bases: TGTGCCAGCAGCCAGAGACGAAAAGGCACTGAAGCTTTCTTT. This encodes CASSQRRKGTEAFF.

This clonotype was counted at least ten times. The chain employs TRBV11-3 and TRBJ2-7; D gene uncertain. Germline assignment: CDR1 SGHNT and CDR2 YENEEA. The length of the CDR3 is 15 residues. Trimming took off 5 bases at V and 0 bases at J, with 14 bases between the two ends. The CDR3 reads CASSHRERSSYEQYF. The CDR3 DNA reads as TGTGCCAGCAGCCATAGGGAAAGGAGCTCCTACGAGCAGTACTTC. The entire variable domain, with the rest obtained from reference TRBV11-3 and TRBJ2-7, is as follows: EAGVVQSPRYKIIEKKQPVAFWCNPISGHNTLYWYLQNLGQGPELLIRYENEEAVDDSQLPKDRFSAERLKGVDSTLKIQPAELGDSAVYLCASSHRERSSYEQYFGPGTRLTVT.

This sequence joins TRBV7-6 and TRBJ2-5; TRBD1 might be the D (6 bases). Trimming left V 1 base short and J 13 bases short, with 16 bases between. This CDR3 has 13 residues. Germline CDR1 SGHVS, CDR2 FNYEAQ. The CDR3 DNA reads TGTGCCAGCAGCTTAGTTTCCTCAGGGGCGCGGTACTTC. Its protein is CASSLVSSGARYF.

This clonotype was observed a few times. The J gene is TRBJ1-6, the V gene TRBV2; TRBD1 agrees at 7 bases. The ends lost 4 bases at V and 6 bases at J; junction bases unmatched: 6. This CDR3 comprises 15 residues. CDR1 and CDR2 (germline): SNHLY, FYNNEI. The CDR3: CASSVDRAGNSPLHF. The CDR3 DNA sequence: TGTGCCAGCAGTGTCGACAGGGCCGGTAATTCACCCCTCCACTTT.

This clonotype was counted at least ten times. The J gene is TRBJ1-5, the V gene TRBV7-3, with a possible D match to TRBD1 (6 bases). The CDR3 covers 16 residues. Germline loops: CDR1 SGHTA, CDR2 FQGTGA. V was trimmed by 1 base and J by 2 bases, leaving 12 bases between them. This chain's CDR3 is CASSLSGRGGNQPQHF. Here the CDR3 DNA reads TGTGCCAGCAGCTTAAGTGGCAGGGGAGGCAATCAGCCCCAGCATTTT.

This clonotype has only a few counts. V usage is TRBV2 and J usage is TRBJ2-5; 11 positions match TRBD1. The length of the CDR3 is 15 residues. The V and J ends lost 5 bases and 4 bases, in that order; junction bases with no gene match: 6. From germline, CDR1 is SNHLY and CDR2 FYNNEI. CDR3 nucleotides: TGTGCCAGCAGTTTGGACAGGGGGCGCATAGAGACCCAGTACTTC. It is translated as CASSLDRGRIETQYF.

Regarding this clonotype: Possible read error: a much larger clone is one base away. V and J are TRBV27 and TRBJ2-5, with 11 bases that match TRBD2. This CDR3 has 15 residues. Germline CDR1 is MNHEY and CDR2 is SMNVEV (reference sequence). The V segment lost 5 bases and the J segment 4 bases; nucleotides outside the gene matches: 6. CDR3 loop: CASSLLAGGLETQYF. The CDR3 DNA reads TGTGCCAGCAGTCTTCTAGCGGGGGGTCTAGAGACCCAGTACTTC.

This clonotype was seen ten or more times. The chain combines TRBV29-1 with TRBJ2-3, with D unclear. This CDR3 region has 13 residues. Germline lookup yields CDR1 SQVTM and CDR2 ANQGSEA. Between the trimmed V and J ends, which lost 3 bases and 2 bases, there was a span of 9 bases. CDR3 nucleotide sequence: TGCAGCGTTGAGTTTTTCGACACAGATACGCAGTATTTT. Its protein is CSVEFFDTDTQYF.

The rearrangement links TRBV20-1 to TRBJ1-3, with D unresolved. Trimming cost V 3 bases and J 0 bases, with 12 bases left between them. The CDR3 has 15 residues. CDR1 is DFQATT, CDR2 SNEGSKA, per germline (reference sequence). The CDR3 DNA is TGCAGTGCTAGCCCCGGAGGGTTCTCTGGAAACACCATATATTTT. Its protein product is CSASPGGFSGNTIYF.

This clonotype was recorded at least ten times. This chain links TRBV2 with TRBJ1-5; 7 nucleotides align to TRBD1. The junction had 5 bases not matched to a gene; V was cut back by 6 bases and J by 0 bases. Germline CDR1 SNHLY, CDR2 FYNNEI. The CDR3 contains 15 residues. In DNA form, the CDR3 reads TGTGCCAGCAGGGAACAGGGGCGTAGCAATCAGCCCCAGCATTTT. As protein: CASREQGRSNQPQHF.

V is TRBV10-3 and J is TRBJ2-4; 16 nucleotides agree with TRBD2. The CDR3 has 18 residues. Germline assignment: CDR1 ENHRY and CDR2 SYGVKD. The J segment lost 1 base and the V segment lost 4 bases, leaving 4 bases of the junction unmatched. The CDR3 region is CAISGGLAGGPAKNIQYF. The CDR3 DNA reads as TGTGCCATCAGTGGGGGACTAGCGGGAGGGCCGGCCAAAAACATTCAGTACTTC.

This clonotype came up a few times. The chain is built from TRBV2 and TRBJ1-1; 9 nucleotides agree with TRBD1. Germline V gene data show CDR1 as SNHLY and CDR2 as FYNNEI. V gave up 5 bases and J gave up 2 bases; unmatched junction bases: 9. This CDR3 contains 16 residues. CDR3 amino acids: CASSRDRARRNTEAFF. CDR3 sequence (DNA): TGTGCCAGCAGTCGGGACAGGGCCAGGAGAAACACTGAAGCTTTCTTT.